This T cell receptor beta chain was found in a study of neoadjuvant anti-PD-1 for oral cavity cancer. Study-wide background: Non-progressing patients received a fourth nivolumab dose near day 43, then surgery on days 50-56.

Profiling relied on immunoSEQ multiplex PCR, and the TCRdb table lists in-frame clones only, not all of them. The sample has around 81,000 clones, about four fifths seen once; the top ten hold 2.5% to 4%. These newly diagnosed stage II-IVA oral cavity squamous cell carcinoma patients had no prior systemic or radiation treatment. PBMCs were not maintained or expanded in culture before analysis. The specimen was PBMCs, collected before nivolumab (anti-PD-1) treatment. This TCR was sampled from a person aged 40 to 85 with oral cavity squamous cell carcinoma.

The CDR3 nucleotides read TGCAGCGTTGAAACAGCCACAGATACGCAGTATTTT. Encoded protein: CSVETATDTQYF. The genes are TRBV29-1 and TRBJ2-3; D uncertain. Per germline, CDR1 SQVTM and CDR2 ANQGSEA. The CDR3 totals 12 residues. V was shortened by 2 bases and J by 2 bases, with 5 bases between the two germline ends.